Sequencing of this TCR beta chain was carried out in a study of cytomegalovirus exposure and HLA in healthy donors. Study-level points and caveats: In a later analysis, CMV-associated beta chains were mostly HLA-associated, it appeared.

PCR amplification relied on 60 Vbeta primers (plus 13 Jbeta primers). Repertoires were generated with immunoSEQ multiplex PCR, while TCRdb's copy carries only in-frame clones and drops some. The table has some 150,000 clones, roughly three quarters seen once. This CDR3 region has 14 residues. CDR1 SGHTA and CDR2 FQGNSA come from the germline V gene. The V gene end was trimmed by 4 bases and the J gene end by 8 bases; junction bases not matched to a gene: 10. This clone has a handful of counts. Its cognate antigen is unknown. The receptor was isolated from a male donor in good health and CMV-seronegative. The sample was PBMCs. This chain connects TRBV7-2 to TRBJ1-2; TRBD1 matches at 7 bases. CDR3 nucleotide sequence: TGTGCCAGCAGCTCGGGACAGCCCTCTGAGGGCTACACCTTC. This encodes CASSSGQPSEGYTF.